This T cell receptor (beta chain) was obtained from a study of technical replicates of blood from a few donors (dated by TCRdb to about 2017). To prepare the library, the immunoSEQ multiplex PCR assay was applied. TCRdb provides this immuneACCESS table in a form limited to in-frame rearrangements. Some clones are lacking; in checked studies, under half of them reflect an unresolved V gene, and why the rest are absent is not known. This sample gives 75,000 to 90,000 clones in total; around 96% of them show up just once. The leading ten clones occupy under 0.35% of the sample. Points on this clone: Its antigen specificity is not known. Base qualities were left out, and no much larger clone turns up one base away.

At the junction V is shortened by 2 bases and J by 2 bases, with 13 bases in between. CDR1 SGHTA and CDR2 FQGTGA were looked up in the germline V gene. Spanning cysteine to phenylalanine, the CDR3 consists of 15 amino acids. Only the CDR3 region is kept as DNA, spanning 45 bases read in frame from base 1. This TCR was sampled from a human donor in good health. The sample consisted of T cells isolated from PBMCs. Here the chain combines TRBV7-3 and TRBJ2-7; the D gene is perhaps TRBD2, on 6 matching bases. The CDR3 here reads CASSLDPSAPYEQYF. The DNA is TGTGCCAGCAGCTTAGACCCTAGCGCACCCTACGAGCAGTACTTC.